The rows below give T cell receptor beta chains drawn from one sample of a study of Ad26.COV2.S vaccination and SARS-CoV-2 variants. Only in-frame clones appear in the TCRdb table, and some are missing; sequencing was by immunoSEQ multiplex PCR. Among about 350,000 clones listed, roughly 91% were seen once. The sequences come from peripheral blood, collected in a trial of Ad26.COV2.S vaccine versus placebo. These receptors came from a person between 18 and 65 years old who received the Ad26.COV2.S COVID-19 vaccine or a placebo. The CDR3 runs from the conserved cysteine through the conserved F or W. Each record gives: J gene, V gene, clone size, D gene, CDR3 protein, CDR3 DNA. D genes are given only for firm matches. Where a row states a size, it is once, few, many or the class of an expanded clone; other rows omit it.

J gene: TRBJ1-2; V gene: TRBV25-1; clone size: -; D gene: -; CDR3 protein: CASNGANYGYTF; CDR3 DNA: TGTGCCAGCAATGGGGCCAACTATGGCTACACCTTC
J gene: TRBJ1-1; V gene: TRBV6-2/TRBV6-3; clone size: -; D gene: TRBD1; CDR3 protein: CASSTGVVNTEAFF; CDR3 DNA: TGTGCCAGCAGTACAGGGGTTGTGAACACTGAAGCTTTCTTT
J gene: TRBJ2-1; V gene: TRBV12-3/TRBV12-4; clone size: few; D gene: -; CDR3 protein: CASSPTRNEQFF; CDR3 DNA: TGTGCCAGCAGTCCGACTAGGAATGAGCAGTTCTTC
J gene: TRBJ2-6; V gene: TRBV27; clone size: -; D gene: -; CDR3 protein: CASSLRDRPTGANVLTF; CDR3 DNA: TGTGCCAGCAGTTTACGGGACCGCCCCACTGGGGCCAACGTCCTGACTTTC
J gene: TRBJ1-1; V gene: TRBV4-1; clone size: -; D gene: TRBD1; CDR3 protein: CASSLTPTGSEAFF; CDR3 DNA: TGCGCCAGCAGCCTAACCCCGACAGGGTCTGAAGCTTTCTTT
J gene: TRBJ1-5; V gene: TRBV28; clone size: -; D gene: -; CDR3 protein: CASSWALSLAQHF; CDR3 DNA: TGTGCCAGCAGTTGGGCTCTCTCCCTAGCCCAGCATTTT
J gene: TRBJ1-1; V gene: TRBV4-1; clone size: -; D gene: -; CDR3 protein: CASSPRGGETEAFF; CDR3 DNA: TGCGCCAGCAGCCCCCGGGGCGGGGAAACTGAAGCTTTCTTT
J gene: TRBJ1-5; V gene: TRBV4-1; clone size: -; D gene: -; CDR3 protein: CASSQEGVGNQPQHF; CDR3 DNA: TGCGCCAGCAGCCAAGAGGGGGTTGGCAATCAGCCCCAGCATTTT
J gene: TRBJ1-6; V gene: TRBV5-1; clone size: -; D gene: -; CDR3 protein: CASSLVAGYNSPLHF; CDR3 DNA: TGCGCCAGCAGCTTGGTGGCAGGGTATAATTCACCCCTCCACTTT
J gene: TRBJ2-7; V gene: TRBV19; clone size: -; D gene: -; CDR3 protein: CASSPRPGIYEQYF; CDR3 DNA: TGTGCCAGTAGTCCCCGTCCAGGAATCTACGAGCAGTACTTC